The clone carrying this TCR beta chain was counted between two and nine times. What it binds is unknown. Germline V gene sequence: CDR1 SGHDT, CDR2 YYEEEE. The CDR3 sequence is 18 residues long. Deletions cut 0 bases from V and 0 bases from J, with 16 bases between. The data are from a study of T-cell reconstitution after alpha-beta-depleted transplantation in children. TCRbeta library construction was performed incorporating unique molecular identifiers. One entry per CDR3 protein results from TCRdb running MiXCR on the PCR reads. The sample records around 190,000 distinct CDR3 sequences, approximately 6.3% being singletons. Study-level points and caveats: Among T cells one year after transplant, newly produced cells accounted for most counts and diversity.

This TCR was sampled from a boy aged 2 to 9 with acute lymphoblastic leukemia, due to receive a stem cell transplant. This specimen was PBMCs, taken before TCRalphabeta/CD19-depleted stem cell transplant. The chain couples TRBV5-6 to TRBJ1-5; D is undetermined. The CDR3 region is CASSLVYTFRGSNQPQHF. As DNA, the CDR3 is TGTGCCAGCAGCTTGGTTTACACCTTTAGAGGTAGCAATCAGCCCCAGCATTTT. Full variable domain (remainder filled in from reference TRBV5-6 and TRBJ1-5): DAGVTQSPTHLIKTRGQQVTLRCSPKSGHDTVSWYQQALGQGPQFIFQYYEEEERQRGNFPDRFSGHQFPNYSSELNVNALLLGDSALYLCASSLVYTFRGSNQPQHFGDGTRLSIL.